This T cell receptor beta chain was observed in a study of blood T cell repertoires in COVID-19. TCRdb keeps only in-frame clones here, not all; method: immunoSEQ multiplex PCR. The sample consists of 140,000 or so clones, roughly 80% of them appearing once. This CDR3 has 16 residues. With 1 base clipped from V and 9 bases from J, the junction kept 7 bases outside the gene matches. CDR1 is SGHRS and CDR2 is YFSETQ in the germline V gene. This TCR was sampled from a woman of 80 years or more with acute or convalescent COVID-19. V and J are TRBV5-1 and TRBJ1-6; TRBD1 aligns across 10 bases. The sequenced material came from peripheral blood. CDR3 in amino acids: CASSLSGWDRGSPLHF. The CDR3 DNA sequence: TGCGCCAGCAGCTTGTCGGGTTGGGACAGGGGTTCACCCCTCCACTTT.